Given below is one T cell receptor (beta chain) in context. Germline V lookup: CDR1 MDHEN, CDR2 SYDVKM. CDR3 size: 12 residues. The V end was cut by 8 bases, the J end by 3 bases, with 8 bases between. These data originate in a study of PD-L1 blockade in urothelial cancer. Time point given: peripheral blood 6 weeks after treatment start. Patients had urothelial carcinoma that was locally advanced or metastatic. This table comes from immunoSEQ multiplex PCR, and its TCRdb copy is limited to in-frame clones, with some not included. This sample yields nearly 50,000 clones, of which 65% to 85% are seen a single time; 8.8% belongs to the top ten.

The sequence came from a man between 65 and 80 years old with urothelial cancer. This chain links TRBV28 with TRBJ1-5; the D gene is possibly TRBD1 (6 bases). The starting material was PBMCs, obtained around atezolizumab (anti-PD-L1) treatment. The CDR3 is CASGTFNQPQHF. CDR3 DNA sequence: TGTGCCAGCGGGACATTCAATCAGCCCCAGCATTTT.